The 26 T cell receptor beta chains reported below all come from one sample, sequenced in a study of blood T cell repertoires in COVID-19. The table came from immunoSEQ multiplex PCR; TCRdb's copy has only in-frame clones and leaves some out. The repertoire holds 110,000 or so clones, with 82% as singletons. The specimen sequenced was peripheral blood. Every receptor here comes from a human donor in a cohort sampled during active COVID-19.

V usage is TRBV5-1 and J usage is TRBJ2-7, with TRBD1 as a possible D gene (6 bases). Per the germline V gene, CDR1 is SGHRS and CDR2 is YFSETQ. V lost 0 bases, J lost 1 base, and 17 bases lay in between. The CDR3 totals 17 residues. CDR3 region: CASSLDLARGYSYEQYF. The CDR3 bases are TGCGCCAGCAGCTTGGATTTAGCCAGGGGTTATTCCTACGAGCAGTACTTC.

For the CDR3, the DNA is TGCACCAGCAGCCAAATTCCTCAGGGGGTTCTCACTGAAGCTTTCTTT. This translates into CTSSQIPQGVLTEAFF. This sequence joins TRBV1 and TRBJ1-1; the table names TRBD1, a call not compared with the DNA. TRBV1 is a recognized pseudogene. CDR3 length: 16 residues.

There are a few counts of this clone. The rearrangement links TRBV11-2 to TRBJ2-1; D perhaps matches TRBD1 (5 bases). V was shortened by 3 bases and J by 7 bases, with 13 bases between the two germline ends. Germline assignment: CDR1 SGHAT and CDR2 FQNNGV. The CDR3 contains 14 residues. The CDR3: CASSFRAIGNEQFF. The DNA of the CDR3 is TGTGCCAGCAGCTTCAGGGCGATCGGGAATGAGCAGTTCTTC.

The chain carries TRBV4-1 and TRBJ2-3; TRBD1 matches 9 bases. The trim removed 4 bases at V and 3 bases at J, leaving 2 bases unmatched. Germline CDR1 and CDR2: MGHRA and YSYEKL. The CDR3 is made up of 14 amino acids. CDR3 DNA: TGCGCCAGCAGCCTTGGACAGGGGACAGATACGCAGTATTTT. It yields the protein CASSLGQGTDTQYF.

V is TRBV6-2 or TRBV6-3 and J is TRBJ2-2, with 13 bases that match TRBD2. This CDR3 comprises 19 residues. With 0 bases clipped from V and 0 bases from J, the junction kept 4 bases outside the gene matches. The germline CDR1 and CDR2 sequences are MNHEY and SVGEGT. CDR3 in amino acids: CASSYSTSGGLANTGELFF. Here the CDR3 DNA reads TGTGCCAGCAGTTACTCGACTAGCGGGGGGCTAGCGAACACCGGGGAGCTGTTTTTT.

This sequence joins TRBV6-2 or TRBV6-3 and TRBJ2-5, with D maybe TRBD1 (5 bases). The V and J ends lost 5 bases and 4 bases respectively, with 14 bases between them. The CDR3 consists of 14 residues. CDR1 is MNHEY and CDR2 is SVGEGT in the germline V gene. The CDR3 sequence is CASSPLGRVETQYF. In DNA form, the CDR3 reads TGTGCCAGCAGTCCCCTGGGCAGGGTAGAGACCCAGTACTTC.

This clone occurred a few times. The chain employs TRBV5-6 and TRBJ1-6; weak D call: TRBD1 (6 bases). The CDR3 has 17 amino acids. Germline values: CDR1 SGHDT, CDR2 YYEEEE. Between the trimmed V and J ends, which lost 2 bases and 7 bases, there was a span of 19 bases. Here the CDR3 reads CASSFRQAVGNNSPLHF. DNA of the CDR3: TGTGCCAGCAGCTTCAGACAGGCCGTGGGAAACAATTCACCCCTCCACTTT.

This sequence joins TRBV6-2 or TRBV6-3 and TRBJ1-1; TRBD1 is a possible D gene (5 bases). The CDR3 loop spans 15 amino acids. CDR1 is MNHEY, CDR2 SVGEGT, per germline. V lost 5 bases, J lost 1 base, and 14 bases lay in between. CDR3 amino acids: CASSDVGGGNTEAFF. The CDR3 DNA is TGTGCCAGCAGTGATGTCGGGGGAGGGAACACTGAAGCTTTCTTT.

The V and J genes are TRBV4-3 and TRBJ1-4, with TRBD1 as a possible D gene (6 bases). Trimming stripped 3 bases from V and 8 bases from J, with 16 bases between. The length of the CDR3 is 15 residues. Germline CDR1 is LGHNA and CDR2 is YSLEER. The CDR3, as DNA: TGCGCCAGCAGCCAGGCGGGGGCAGGGAAAGAAAAACTGTTTTTT. Translating gives CASSQAGAGKEKLFF.

Only one count was recorded for this clone. CDR3 sequence: CASIGTVGTNTGELFF. Written as DNA, the CDR3 is TGTGCCAGCATTGGGACAGTAGGTACGAACACCGGGGAGCTGTTTTTT. This chain uses TRBV2 with TRBJ2-2; 7 bases are shared with TRBD1. In germline, CDR1 is SNHLY, CDR2 FYNNEI. The CDR3 has 16 amino acids. After removal of 7 bases from V and 0 bases from J, the junction contained 8 bases not matched to a gene.

The chain recombines TRBV19 with TRBJ2-7; 10 bases agree with TRBD2. Germline V gene data show CDR1 as LNHDA and CDR2 as SQIVND (reference sequence). The CDR3 consists of 16 residues. Losses at the gene ends were 6 bases for V and 0 bases for J; bases not matched to a gene: 8. CDR3 in DNA: TGTGCCAGTAGCCCCACGCGGACTAGCGGCTCCTACGAGCAGTACTTC. It specifies CASSPTRTSGSYEQYF. The variable domain in full, with the rest retrieved from reference TRBV19 and TRBJ2-7, is DGGITQSPKYLFRKEGQNVTLSCEQNLNHDAMYWYRQDPGQGLRLIYYSQIVNDFQKGDIAEGYSVSREKKESFPLTVTSAQKNPTAFYLCASSPTRTSGSYEQYFGPGTRLTVT.

This chain joins TRBV27 and TRBJ2-3; 7 bases map to TRBD1. Unmatched junction bases numbered 6, after V lost 1 base and J lost 2 bases. Germline lookup yields CDR1 MNHEY and CDR2 SMNVEV (reference sequence). This CDR3 comprises 16 residues. The CDR3 is CASSLFSDRFTDTQYF. In DNA form, the CDR3 reads TGTGCCAGCAGTTTATTTTCGGACAGGTTCACAGATACGCAGTATTTT.

The V and J genes are TRBV7-9 and TRBJ1-4, with TRBD1 identical over 7 bases. From germline, CDR1 is SEHNR and CDR2 FQNEAQ (reference sequence). J lost 6 bases, V lost 5 bases, and 9 bases had no gene match. The CDR3 extends over 15 amino acids. The CDR3 sequence is CASSPQGQRYEKLFF. CDR3 coding DNA: TGTGCCAGCAGCCCCCAGGGACAGCGTTATGAAAAACTGTTTTTT.

This clone has a handful of counts. The V and J genes are TRBV7-9 and TRBJ1-1; 7 bases match TRBD1. Trimming at V came to 3 bases and at J to 1 base, leaving 5 bases not matched to a gene. CDR1 and CDR2 (germline): SEHNR, FQNEAQ (reference sequence). CDR3 length equals 15 residues. Written as DNA, the CDR3 is TGTGCCAGCAGCTTTCGCCGACAGGGGAACACTGAAGCTTTCTTT. Amino acids: CASSFRRQGNTEAFF.

The chain uses TRBV13 and TRBJ2-7, with 9 bases lining up with TRBD1. In germline, CDR1 is PRHDT, CDR2 FYEKMQ (reference sequence). The CDR3 contains 14 residues. J gave up 4 bases and V 5 bases, and 6 bases lay outside the gene matches. This chain's CDR3 is CASSQVGQGYEQYF. The CDR3 DNA reads TGTGCCAGCAGCCAGGTCGGACAGGGGTACGAGCAGTACTTC.

This chain connects TRBV5-4 to TRBJ1-2; D not resolved. The V end lost 4 bases, the J end lost 5 bases, and 12 bases lay between the germline ends. The CDR3 contains 13 residues. Germline loops: CDR1 SGHNT, CDR2 YYREEE (reference sequence). The CDR3 DNA reads as TGTGCCAGCAGCGCCCGGGAATCATATGGCTACACCTTC. Residues: CASSARESYGYTF. The full variable domain, with the rest looked up from reference TRBV5-4 and TRBJ1-2, is ETGVTQSPTHLIKTRGQQVTLRCSSQSGHNTVSWYQQALGQGPQFIFQYYREEENGRGNFPPRFSGLQFPNYSSELNVNALELDDSALYLCASSARESYGYTFGSGTRLTVV.

The chain joins TRBV4-3 to TRBJ1-2; no clear D. The CDR3 is made up of 15 amino acids. Trimming pared 1 base from V and 5 bases from J, leaving 14 bases between. Germline CDR1 and CDR2: LGHNA and YSLEER. CDR3 region: CASSQAAGLGYGYTF. The CDR3 region has the DNA TGCGCCAGCAGCCAAGCCGCGGGGTTGGGGTATGGCTACACCTTC.

This chain connects TRBV7-2 to TRBJ1-4; D unresolved. CDR3 length equals 16 residues. Trimming shortened V by 5 bases and J by 5 bases, and 18 bases separated the two germline ends. Germline values: CDR1 SGHTA, CDR2 FQGNSA. The DNA of the CDR3 is TGTGCCAGCAGCCCCTCGGGGTCGGGAGGGAATGAAAAACTGTTTTTT. This codes for CASSPSGSGGNEKLFF.

The rearrangement links TRBV3-1 (or the pseudogene TRBV3-2) to TRBJ2-1; TRBD2 agrees at 10 bases. CDR1 and CDR2 from the germline V gene are LGHDT and YNNKEL (reference sequence). J lost 5 bases, V lost 1 base, and 5 bases had no gene match. The CDR3 is 16 amino acids. DNA for the CDR3: TGTGCCAGCAGCCAAGTCGGCCTAGCGGGGGACAATGAGCAGTTCTTC. It is translated as CASSQVGLAGDNEQFF.

The genes are TRBV7-2 and TRBJ1-3, with 7 bases that match TRBD1. CDR1 and CDR2 from the germline V gene are SGHTA and FQGNSA. CDR3 length: 15 amino acids. With V trimmed by 2 bases and J by 0 bases, 1 base remained unmatched. The CDR3 region is CASSLTGDSGNTIYF. The CDR3 DNA follows: TGTGCCAGCAGCTTAACAGGGGACTCTGGAAACACCATATATTTT.

The chain combines TRBV24-1 with TRBJ2-1, with a tentative D call TRBD1 (6 bases). Trimming pared 7 bases from V and 7 bases from J, leaving 13 bases between. The CDR3 runs 13 residues. Germline CDR1 reads KGHDR; CDR2 reads SFDVKD. CDR3 coding DNA: TGTGCCACCAGCATCACAGGGTTGAATGAGCAGTTCTTC. Translation: CATSITGLNEQFF.

The chain links TRBV5-1 to TRBJ2-1; 15 bases align to TRBD2. This CDR3 has 18 residues. J was trimmed by 0 bases and V by 2 bases; bases with no gene match: 3. Germline V gene sequence: CDR1 SGHRS, CDR2 YFSETQ. CDR3 residues: CASSLGTSGGSSYNEQFF. The CDR3 nucleotides read TGCGCCAGCAGCTTAGGGACTAGCGGGGGGAGCTCCTACAATGAGCAGTTCTTC. Full variable domain (missing parts from reference TRBV5-1 and TRBJ2-1): KAGVTQTPRYLIKTRGQQVTLSCSPISGHRSVSWYQQTPGQGLQFLFEYFSETQRNKGNFPGRFSGRQFSNSRSEMNVSTLELGDSALYLCASSLGTSGGSSYNEQFFGPGTRLTVL.

V and J are TRBV9 and TRBJ2-1, with D unclear. This CDR3 has 14 amino acids. The V gene lost 3 bases and the J gene lost 5 bases, with 12 bases spanning the gap. In germline, CDR1 is SGDLS, CDR2 YYNGEE. The CDR3 bases are TGTGCCAGCAGCGACATCCAAACTAACAATGAGCAGTTCTTC. Protein sequence: CASSDIQTNNEQFF.

V usage is TRBV3-1 (or the pseudogene TRBV3-2) and J usage is TRBJ1-5; D might be TRBD1 (6 bases). The CDR3 consists of 16 residues. Trimming pared 0 bases from V and 6 bases from J, leaving 15 bases between. CDR1 is LGHDT and CDR2 is YNNKEL in the germline V gene (reference sequence). The CDR3 loop is CASSQDPAGGAQPQHF. In DNA form, the CDR3 reads TGTGCCAGCAGCCAAGATCCAGCGGGGGGCGCTCAGCCCCAGCATTTT.

This clone turned up a few times. J is TRBJ1-5 and V is TRBV7-2; D unresolved. Between the trimmed V and J ends, which lost 5 bases and 3 bases, there was a span of 8 bases. From germline, CDR1 is SGHTA and CDR2 FQGNSA. The CDR3 has 13 residues. The CDR3 DNA is TGTGCCAGCAGCCGACACGACAATCAGCCCCAGCATTTT. Its protein product is CASSRHDNQPQHF.

The CDR3 loop is CASTPRGGDPYGYTF. CDR3 coding DNA: TGCGCCAGCACCCCACGAGGAGGGGACCCCTATGGCTACACCTTC. This rearrangement joins TRBV5-1 to TRBJ1-2, with a tentative D call TRBD1 (5 bases). CDR3 size: 15 residues. V was cut by 6 bases and J by 4 bases, with 19 bases left in between. Germline CDR1 and CDR2: SGHRS and YFSETQ.